The 26 T cell receptor beta chains below were found in one sample sequenced in a study of T cell responses to AZD1222 COVID-19 vaccine. The repertoire was sequenced with immunoSEQ multiplex PCR; TCRdb's copy has only in-frame clones and lacks some. The table shows under 200,000 clones, with 85% to 95% occurring only once. The starting material was peripheral blood, obtained on day 0 of AZD1222 vaccination. These receptors were obtained from an adult in good health.

V gene TRBV4-1 combines with J gene TRBJ2-1, with 8 bases identical to TRBD2. V was clipped by 4 bases and J by 6 bases; unmatched bases: 8. The CDR3 has 15 residues. Germline V CDR1 and CDR2: MGHRA, YSYEKL. CDR3 region: CASSPALREVNEQFF. CDR3 coding DNA: TGCGCCAGCAGCCCCGCTTTGCGGGAGGTCAATGAGCAGTTCTTC.

The rearrangement links TRBV6-5 to TRBJ2-1; D possibly corresponds to TRBD2 (5 bases). The CDR3 spans 15 residues. Per germline, CDR1 MNHEY and CDR2 SVGAGI. Trimming cost V 6 bases and J 7 bases, with 19 bases left between them. The CDR3 DNA reads TGTGCCAGCAGCCGCGGACCACTAGGGTGGAATGAGCAGTTCTTC. As protein: CASSRGPLGWNEQFF.

The chain joins TRBV30 to TRBJ1-2; no clear D gene. This CDR3 region has 14 residues. The ends were cut back, 4 bases at V and 3 bases at J, with 15 bases in the middle. Germline CDR1 is GTSNPN and CDR2 is SVGIG (reference sequence). DNA of the CDR3: TGTGCCTGGAAACCCGGCAGTCGGTACTATGGCTACACCTTC. Its protein product is CAWKPGSRYYGYTF.

The J gene is TRBJ1-2, the V gene TRBV14, with TRBD1 matching over 9 bases. J lost 8 bases, V lost 2 bases, and 3 bases had no gene match. The CDR3 runs 13 residues. The germline V gene has CDR1 SGHDN and CDR2 FVKESK. This CDR3 is CASSQNRGQGYTF. CDR3 sequence (DNA): TGTGCCAGCAGCCAAAACAGGGGGCAAGGCTACACCTTC.

The rearrangement uses TRBV4-2 and TRBJ1-1, with a possible D match to TRBD1 (5 bases). Germline values: CDR1 LGHNA, CDR2 YNFKEQ. CDR3 length: 13 amino acids. V shed 0 bases and J shed 10 bases, with 12 bases lying between them. The CDR3 sequence: CASSQDTAGRAFF. The CDR3 DNA reads as TGTGCCAGCAGCCAAGACACAGCAGGGAGAGCTTTCTTT.

CDR3 sequence reads: CASSLGNNYGYTF. The DNA of the CDR3 is TGTGCCAGCAGCTTAGGGAATAACTATGGCTACACCTTC. The V call is TRBV7-9, the J call TRBJ1-2; no clear D gene. Trimming cost V 1 base and J 1 base, with 4 bases left between them. This CDR3 contains 13 residues. Germline CDR1 reads SEHNR; CDR2 reads FQNEAQ (reference sequence).

The chain recombines TRBV5-6 with TRBJ2-3, with 9 bases that match TRBD2. The CDR3 has 15 amino acids. Germline loops: CDR1 SGHDT, CDR2 YYEEEE. V shed 2 bases, J shed 1 base, and the junction held 2 bases outside the gene matches. Here the CDR3 reads CASSLRLAGTDTQYF. The CDR3 region has the DNA TGTGCCAGCAGCTTACGACTAGCGGGCACAGATACGCAGTATTTT.

This clone has a handful of counts. The genes are TRBV10-3 and TRBJ1-2; D uncertain. The germline V gene has CDR1 ENHRY and CDR2 SYGVKD. The CDR3 covers 16 residues. The ends were cut back, 0 bases at V and 4 bases at J, with 15 bases in the middle. The CDR3 sequence is CAISESGGLSSYGYTF. The CDR3 region has the DNA TGTGCCATCAGTGAGTCCGGAGGTCTTTCCTCCTATGGCTACACCTTC.

The rearrangement uses TRBV6-5 and TRBJ2-7; unclear D gene. V was pared by 0 bases and J by 2 bases, with 14 bases between. Germline V gives CDR1 MNHEY, CDR2 SVGAGI. The CDR3 runs 16 residues. CDR3 DNA: TGTGCCAGCAGTTACTCGATAGGGCCTGGCCCCTACGAGCAGTACTTC. Translation gives CASSYSIGPGPYEQYF.

V gene TRBV29-1 combines with J gene TRBJ1-1; D perhaps matches TRBD1 (6 bases). Looked up from germline, CDR1 is SQVTM and CDR2 is ANQGSEA. Trimming shortened V by 6 bases and J by 10 bases, and 15 bases separated the two germline ends. This CDR3 comprises 11 residues. CDR3 sequence reads: CSVGVTGPAFF. The CDR3 nucleotides read TGCAGCGTGGGGGTTACAGGGCCAGCTTTCTTT.

V gene TRBV3-1 (or the pseudogene TRBV3-2) combines with J gene TRBJ1-1, with D uncertain. Per the germline V gene, CDR1 is LGHDT and CDR2 is YNNKEL (reference sequence). The CDR3 has 14 residues. V was shortened by 0 bases and J by 4 bases, with 9 bases between the two germline ends. The CDR3 here is CASSQDQPTTEAFF. CDR3 coding DNA: TGTGCCAGCAGCCAAGATCAGCCGACCACTGAAGCTTTCTTT.

The sample holds a few counts of this clone. The chain has TRBV18 and TRBJ1-1; 11 positions match TRBD1. Looked up from germline, CDR1 is KGHSH and CDR2 is LQKENI. V lost 5 bases to trimming and J lost 5 bases; unmatched junction nucleotides: 7. This CDR3 is built from 15 residues. For the CDR3, the DNA is TGTGCCAGCTCATCGGGACAGGGGGTATATACTGAAGCTTTCTTT. Amino acids: CASSSGQGVYTEAFF.

J is TRBJ2-1 and V is TRBV4-2; D uncertain. The germline V gene has CDR1 LGHNA and CDR2 YNFKEQ. Trimming left V 4 bases short and J 8 bases short, with 21 bases between. CDR3 length: 16 residues. The CDR3 protein is CASSPLLGYSRYEQFF. The DNA of the CDR3 is TGTGCCAGCAGCCCCCTCTTGGGCTATTCCCGATATGAGCAGTTCTTC.

This chain uses TRBV5-4 with TRBJ2-3; 14 bases line up with TRBD2. The CDR3 contains 18 residues. The V gene end was trimmed by 0 bases and the J gene end by 4 bases; junction bases not matched to a gene: 7. Germline CDR1 SGHNT, CDR2 YYREEE (reference sequence). Here the CDR3 reads CASSLGGTSGRFSDTQYF. CDR3 in DNA: TGTGCCAGCAGCTTGGGCGGGACTAGCGGGAGATTTTCAGATACGCAGTATTTT.

The chain has TRBV5-4 and TRBJ2-2, with 12 bases fitting TRBD2. V gave up 0 bases and J gave up 7 bases; unmatched junction bases: 1. CDR1 and CDR2 (germline): SGHNT, YYREEE (reference sequence). This CDR3 has 15 amino acids. As DNA, the CDR3 is TGTGCCAGCAGCTTGGGGACTAGCGGGAACGGGGAGCTGTTTTTT. Protein sequence: CASSLGTSGNGELFF. Based on the CDR3 plus reference TRBV5-4 and TRBJ2-2, the full variable domain is ETGVTQSPTHLIKTRGQQVTLRCSSQSGHNTVSWYQQALGQGPQFIFQYYREEENGRGNFPPRFSGLQFPNYSSELNVNALELDDSALYLCASSLGTSGNGELFFGEGSRLTVL.

The chain combines TRBV5-8 with TRBJ1-5; possibly TRBD1 for D (6 bases). The CDR3 extends over 16 amino acids. Trimming removed 0 bases from V and 1 base from J, with 11 bases in between. Germline V gives CDR1 SGHTS, CDR2 YDEGEE. Here the CDR3 DNA reads TGTGCCAGCAGCTTGGAGCCAGGGGCAAGCAATCAGCCCCAGCATTTT. It is translated as CASSLEPGASNQPQHF.

The chain carries TRBV5-5 and TRBJ1-1; D is undetermined. The V gene lost 0 bases and the J gene lost 4 bases, with 7 bases spanning the gap. The CDR3 is 13 amino acids. Germline-derived CDR1 and CDR2 are SGHKS and YYEKEE (reference sequence). CDR3: CASSLGGRTEAFF. In DNA, the CDR3 is TGTGCCAGCAGCTTGGGGGGTCGCACTGAAGCTTTCTTT.

The chain uses TRBV6-6 and TRBJ2-3; 7 positions match TRBD2. This CDR3 region has 12 residues. The germline V gene has CDR1 MNHNY and CDR2 SVGAGI (reference sequence). V shed 7 bases and J 6 bases; nucleotides not matched to a gene: 4. In DNA form, the CDR3 reads TGTGCCAGCAACGGACTAGGCGATACGCAGTATTTT. It translates to CASNGLGDTQYF.

This clone was recorded only once. V and J are TRBV6-2 or TRBV6-3 and TRBJ2-1; D is uncertain. V was shortened by 6 bases and J by 12 bases, with 15 bases between the two germline ends. Germline V lookup: CDR1 MNHEY, CDR2 SVGEGT. The CDR3 runs to 12 residues. In DNA, the CDR3 is TGTGCCAGCAGCCCATTACATAGAGGGCAGTTCTTC. This translates into CASSPLHRGQFF.

This chain connects TRBV20-1 to TRBJ1-2, with a tentative D call TRBD1 (5 bases). This CDR3 is built from 11 residues. The germline gives CDR1 DFQATT, CDR2 SNEGSKA (reference sequence). The chain's CDR3 is CTGQSGNGYTF. CDR3 coding DNA: TGCACCGGACAATCGGGAAACGGCTACACCTTC.

The rearrangement joins TRBV2 to TRBJ1-2; D not certain. The ends were cut back, 9 bases at V and 2 bases at J, with 16 bases in the middle. This CDR3 contains 14 residues. Germline CDR1 reads SNHLY; CDR2 reads FYNNEI. CDR3: CARYGPALNYGYTF. CDR3 nucleotide sequence: TGTGCCAGATACGGCCCAGCCCTGAACTATGGCTACACCTTC.

The chain joins TRBV27 to TRBJ1-5; D remains unclear. Trimming cost V 1 base and J 2 bases, with 6 bases left between them. CDR1 is MNHEY, CDR2 SMNVEV, per germline (reference sequence). This CDR3 has 14 residues. CDR3 residues: CASSLYQGNQPQHF. The CDR3 bases are TGTGCCAGCAGTTTATACCAGGGCAATCAGCCCCAGCATTTT.

The chain recombines TRBV28 with TRBJ2-1; the D gene is possibly TRBD2 (5 bases). V was trimmed by 4 bases and J by 1 base, leaving 8 bases between them. The length of the CDR3 is 14 residues. Germline values: CDR1 MDHEN, CDR2 SYDVKM. CDR3 nucleotide sequence: TGTGCCAGCAGTTCCCCGGGGTCCTACAATGAGCAGTTCTTC. Amino acids: CASSSPGSYNEQFF.

J is TRBJ2-5 and V is TRBV4-2; 12 nucleotides line up with TRBD2. The CDR3 is 15 residues long. The germline gives CDR1 LGHNA, CDR2 YNFKEQ. With 2 bases clipped from V and 4 bases from J, the junction kept 2 bases outside the gene matches. In nucleotides, the CDR3 is TGTGCCAGCAGCCAACCACTAGCGGGAGGAGAGACCCAGTACTTC. It codes for CASSQPLAGGETQYF.

V usage is TRBV19 and J usage is TRBJ1-5; D ambiguous. The CDR3 is 13 residues long. From germline, CDR1 is LNHDA and CDR2 SQIVND (reference sequence). V lost 3 bases to trimming and J lost 11 bases, with 14 bases between them. CDR3 nucleotide sequence: TGTGCCAGTAGTATGGGATCTTTTGGGGCCCAGCATTTT. This encodes CASSMGSFGAQHF.

A single count supports this clone. The chain has TRBV25-1 and TRBJ2-7; D is unresolved. V dropped 3 bases and J dropped 7 bases, with 10 bases sitting between them. This CDR3 is built from 12 residues. Per germline, CDR1 MGHDK and CDR2 SYGVNS. The CDR3 nucleotides are TGTGCCAGCAGTGATGACTTCGGGGAGCAGTACTTC. Residues: CASSDDFGEQYF.